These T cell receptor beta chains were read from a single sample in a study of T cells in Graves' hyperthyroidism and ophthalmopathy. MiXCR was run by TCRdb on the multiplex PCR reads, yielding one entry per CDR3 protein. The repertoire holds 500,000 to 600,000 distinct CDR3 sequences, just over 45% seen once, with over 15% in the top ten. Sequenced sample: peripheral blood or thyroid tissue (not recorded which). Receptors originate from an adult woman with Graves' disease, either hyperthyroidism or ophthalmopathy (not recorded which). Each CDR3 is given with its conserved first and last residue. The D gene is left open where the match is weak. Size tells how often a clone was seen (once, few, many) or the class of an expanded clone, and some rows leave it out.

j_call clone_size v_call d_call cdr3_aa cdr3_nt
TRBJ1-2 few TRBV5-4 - CASSLATGMRGYTF TGTGCCAGCAGCTTGGCGACAGGAATGAGGGGCTACACCTTC
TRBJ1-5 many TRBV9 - CASSVVWGGQCNQPQHF TGTGCCAGCAGCGTAGTATGGGGAGGACAGTGCAATCAGCCCCAGCATTTT
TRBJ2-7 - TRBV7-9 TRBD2 CASRQASGTSVEQYF TGTGCCAGCAGACAAGCCTCCGGGACTAGTGTCGAGCAGTACTTC
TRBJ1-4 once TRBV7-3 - CASSRDFGEKLFF TGTGCCAGCAGCCGAGATTTTGGCGAAAAACTGTTTTTT
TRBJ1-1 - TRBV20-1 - CSARHYFEAFF TGCAGTGCTAGACACTACTTTGAAGCTTTCTTT
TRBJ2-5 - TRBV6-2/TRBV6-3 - CASRRRATQETQYF TGTGCCAGCAGACGACGGGCTACCCAAGAGACCCAGTACTTC
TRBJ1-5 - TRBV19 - CASSILTGNQHF TGTGCCAGTAGTATCCTTACAGGGAATCAGCATTTT
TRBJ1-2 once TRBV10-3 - CAISEEGFSDGYTF TGTGCCATCAGTGAGGAGGGATTCTCTGATGGCTACACCTTC
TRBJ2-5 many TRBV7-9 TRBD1 CASSSRQGIQETQYF TGTGCCAGCAGCTCCCGACAGGGCATCCAAGAGACCCAGTACTTC
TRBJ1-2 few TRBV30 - CAWRRRPGKNYGYTF TGTGCCTGGAGGCGGAGGCCAGGGAAGAACTATGGCTACACCTTC
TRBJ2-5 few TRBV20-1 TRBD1 CSASGDRGPGRQPQYF TGCAGTGCTAGTGGGGACAGGGGACCGGGGAGGCAGCCCCAGTACTTC
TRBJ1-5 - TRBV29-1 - CSLGTGLDRAQHF TGCAGCTTGGGGACTGGGCTTGATCGGGCCCAGCATTTT